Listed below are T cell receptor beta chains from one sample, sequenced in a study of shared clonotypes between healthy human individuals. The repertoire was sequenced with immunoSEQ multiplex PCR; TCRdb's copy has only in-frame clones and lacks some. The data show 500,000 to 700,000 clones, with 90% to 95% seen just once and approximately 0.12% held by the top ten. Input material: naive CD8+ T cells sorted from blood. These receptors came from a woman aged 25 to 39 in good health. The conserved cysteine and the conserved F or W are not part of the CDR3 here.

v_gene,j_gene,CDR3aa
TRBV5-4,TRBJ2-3,ASSLRSGGVRDTQY
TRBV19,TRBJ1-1,ASSRLWGDTEAF
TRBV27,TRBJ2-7,ATARGRYPYEQY
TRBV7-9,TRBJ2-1,ASSLPQREPAEQF
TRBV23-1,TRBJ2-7,ASVGGCRYEQY
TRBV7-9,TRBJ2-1,ASSLGGTSGRVPGHEQF
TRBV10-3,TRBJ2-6,AISERTGAGANVLT
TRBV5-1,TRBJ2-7,ASSSWTGPDEQY
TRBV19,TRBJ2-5,ASSIGTSGSETQY
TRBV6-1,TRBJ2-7,ASESRQGSYYEQY
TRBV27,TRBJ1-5,ASSLSGNSYFEPQH
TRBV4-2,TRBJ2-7,ASSQDEGPTEQY
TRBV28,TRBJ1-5,ASSFSTLEPQH
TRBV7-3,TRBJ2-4,ASSLRGRQGAVNIQY
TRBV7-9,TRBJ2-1,ASSSGLAGGNEQF
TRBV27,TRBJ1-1,ASSLGQYTEAF
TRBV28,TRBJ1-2,ASSLRTGTGLASYGYT
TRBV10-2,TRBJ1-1,ASSEGGEATEAF
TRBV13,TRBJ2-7,ASSLLLAGGEQY
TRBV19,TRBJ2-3,ASSIATAGGGDTQY
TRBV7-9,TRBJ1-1,ASSVQEEAF
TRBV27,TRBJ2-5,ASGLQETQY
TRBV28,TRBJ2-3,ASSLSGGGTDTQY
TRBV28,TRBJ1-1,ASIGQGVDTEAF
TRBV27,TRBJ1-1,ASSLLGGNTEAF
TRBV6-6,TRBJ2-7,ASSYGLDPNEQY
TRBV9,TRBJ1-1,ASSGATGALDTEAF
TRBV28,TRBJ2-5,ASGSQRVGETQY
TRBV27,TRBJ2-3,ASSPMGGLSTDTQY
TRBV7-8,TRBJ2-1,ASSFLQGSYNEQF
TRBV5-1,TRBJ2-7,ASSPDRGYEQY
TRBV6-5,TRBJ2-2,ASRHITGELF
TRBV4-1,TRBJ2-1,ASSQVASEYNEQF
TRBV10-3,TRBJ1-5,AISDTQYSNQPQH
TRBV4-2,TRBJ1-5,ASSQGLRVRAYSNQPQH
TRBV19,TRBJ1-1,ASRGGVWTEAF
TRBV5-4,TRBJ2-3,ASAVGQDTQY
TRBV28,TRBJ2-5,ASREQGGYQETQY
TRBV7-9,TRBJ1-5,ASSPNSNQPQH
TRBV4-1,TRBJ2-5,ASSQRLGEETQY
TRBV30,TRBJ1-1,AWSKGAGTEAF
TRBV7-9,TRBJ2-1,ASSIRREWYNEQF
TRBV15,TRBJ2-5,ATSTEDRLQETQY
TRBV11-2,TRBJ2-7,ASSLVDEYEQY
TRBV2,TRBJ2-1,ASSRSAQGARNEQF
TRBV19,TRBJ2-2,ASSIVGTGELF
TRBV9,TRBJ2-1,ASSPGVEGYNEQF
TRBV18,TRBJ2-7,ASSPPGQPPYEQY
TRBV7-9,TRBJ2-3,ASKPQGGDPDTQY